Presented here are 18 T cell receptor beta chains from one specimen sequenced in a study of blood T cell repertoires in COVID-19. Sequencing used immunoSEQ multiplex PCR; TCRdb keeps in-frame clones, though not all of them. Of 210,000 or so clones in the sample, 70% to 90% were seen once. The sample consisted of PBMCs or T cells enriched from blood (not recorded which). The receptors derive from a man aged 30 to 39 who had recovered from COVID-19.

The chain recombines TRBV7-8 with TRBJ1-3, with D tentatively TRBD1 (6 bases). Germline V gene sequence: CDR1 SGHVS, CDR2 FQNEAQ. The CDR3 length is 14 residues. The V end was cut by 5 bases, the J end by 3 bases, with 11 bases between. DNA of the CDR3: TGTGCCAGCAGCCCAGGGGTTAATGGAAACACCATATATTTT. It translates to CASSPGVNGNTIYF.

CDR3 residues: CASSYDKKQYF. The CDR3 nucleotides read TGTGCCAGCAGCTACGACAAGAAGCAGTACTTC. The chain couples TRBV7-2 to TRBJ2-7, with D uncertain. There are 11 residues in the CDR3. The V gene's germline CDR1 is SGHTA and CDR2 FQGNSA. Trimming removed 4 bases from V and 8 bases from J, with 9 bases in between.

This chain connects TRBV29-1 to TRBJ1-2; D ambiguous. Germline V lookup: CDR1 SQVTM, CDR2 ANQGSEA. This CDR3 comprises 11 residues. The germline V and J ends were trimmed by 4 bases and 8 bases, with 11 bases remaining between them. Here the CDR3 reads CSVGSGLGYTF. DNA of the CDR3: TGCAGCGTTGGGTCGGGTCTAGGCTACACCTTC.

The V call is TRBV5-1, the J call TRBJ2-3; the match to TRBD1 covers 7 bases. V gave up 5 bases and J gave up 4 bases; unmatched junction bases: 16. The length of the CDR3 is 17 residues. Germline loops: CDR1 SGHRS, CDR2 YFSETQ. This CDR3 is CASRRGDSLIDSDTQYF. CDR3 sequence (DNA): TGCGCCAGCAGGAGAGGGGACAGCCTTATTGACTCAGATACGCAGTATTTT.

The CDR3, as DNA: TGTGCCAGTATGGGGGGGAATGAGCAGTTCTTC. Translation gives CASMGGNEQFF. The gene calls are TRBV28 and TRBJ2-1; 7 nucleotides line up with TRBD2. Germline V CDR1 and CDR2: MDHEN, SYDVKM. The CDR3 has 11 amino acids. Losses at the gene ends were 9 bases for V and 7 bases for J; bases not matched to a gene: 3.

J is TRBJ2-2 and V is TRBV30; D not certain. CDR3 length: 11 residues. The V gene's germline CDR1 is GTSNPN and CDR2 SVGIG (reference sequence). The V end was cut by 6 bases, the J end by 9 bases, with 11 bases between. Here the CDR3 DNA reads TGTGCCTGTCAAGGAGCCAGGGAGCTGTTTTTT. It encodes CACQGARELFF.

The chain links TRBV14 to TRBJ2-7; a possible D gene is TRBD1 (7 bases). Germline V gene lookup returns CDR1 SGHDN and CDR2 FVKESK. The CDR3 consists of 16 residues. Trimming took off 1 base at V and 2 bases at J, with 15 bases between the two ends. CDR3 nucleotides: TGTGCCAGCAGCCAAGGGAGGGGGCGGAAAACCTACGAGCAGTACTTC. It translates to CASSQGRGRKTYEQYF.

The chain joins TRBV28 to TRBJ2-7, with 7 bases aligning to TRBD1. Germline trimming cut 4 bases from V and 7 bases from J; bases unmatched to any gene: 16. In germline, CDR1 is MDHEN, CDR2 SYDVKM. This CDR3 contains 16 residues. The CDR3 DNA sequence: TGTGCCAGCAGTTCCACAAAGGGACAGCCCGTAATAGAGCAGTACTTC. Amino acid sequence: CASSSTKGQPVIEQYF.

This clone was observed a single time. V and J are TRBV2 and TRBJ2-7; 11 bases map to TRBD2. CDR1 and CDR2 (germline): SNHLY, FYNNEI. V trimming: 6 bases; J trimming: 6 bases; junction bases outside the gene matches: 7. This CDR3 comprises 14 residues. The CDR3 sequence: CASRTSGEGSEQYF. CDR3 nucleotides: TGTGCCAGCAGGACTAGCGGGGAAGGGTCCGAGCAGTACTTC.

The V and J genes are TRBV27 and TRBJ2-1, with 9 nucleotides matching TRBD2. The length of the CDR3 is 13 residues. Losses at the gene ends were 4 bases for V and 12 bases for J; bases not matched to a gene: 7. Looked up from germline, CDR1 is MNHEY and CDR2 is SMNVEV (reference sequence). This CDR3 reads CASSSGLAGTQFF. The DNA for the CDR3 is TGTGCCAGCAGTTCCGGCCTAGCGGGGACGCAGTTCTTC.

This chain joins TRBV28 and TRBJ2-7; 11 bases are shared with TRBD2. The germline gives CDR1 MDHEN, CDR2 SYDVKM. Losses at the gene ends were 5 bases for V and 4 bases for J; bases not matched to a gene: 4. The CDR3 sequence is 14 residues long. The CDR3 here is CASSTSGSTYEQYF. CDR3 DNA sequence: TGTGCCAGCAGTACTAGCGGGAGTACATACGAGCAGTACTTC.

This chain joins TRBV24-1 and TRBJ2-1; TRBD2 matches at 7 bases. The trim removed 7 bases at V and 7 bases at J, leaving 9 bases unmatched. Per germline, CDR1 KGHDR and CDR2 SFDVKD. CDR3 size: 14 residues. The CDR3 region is CATRSRSGTNEQFF. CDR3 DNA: TGTGCCACCAGGAGTCGGAGCGGGACTAATGAGCAGTTCTTC.

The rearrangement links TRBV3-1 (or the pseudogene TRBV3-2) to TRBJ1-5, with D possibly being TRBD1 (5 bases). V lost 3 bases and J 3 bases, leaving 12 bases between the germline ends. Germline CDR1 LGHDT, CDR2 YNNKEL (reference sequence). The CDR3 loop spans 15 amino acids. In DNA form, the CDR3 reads TGTGCCAGCAGCCAGACGAGACAGACCAATCAGCCCCAGCATTTT. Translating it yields CASSQTRQTNQPQHF.

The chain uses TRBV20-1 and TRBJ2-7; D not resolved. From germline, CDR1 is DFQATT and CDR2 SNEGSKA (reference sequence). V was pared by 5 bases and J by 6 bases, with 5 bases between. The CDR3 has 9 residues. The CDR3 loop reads CSAQSEQYF. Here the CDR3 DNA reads TGCAGTGCTCAATCCGAGCAGTACTTC.

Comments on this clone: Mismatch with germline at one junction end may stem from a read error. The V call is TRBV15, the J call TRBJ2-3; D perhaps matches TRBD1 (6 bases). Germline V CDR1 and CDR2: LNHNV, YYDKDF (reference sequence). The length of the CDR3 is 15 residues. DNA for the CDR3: TGTGCCACCAGCAGAGATCTTGGGGGCACTGATACGCAGTATTTT. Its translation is CATSRDLGGTDTQYF.

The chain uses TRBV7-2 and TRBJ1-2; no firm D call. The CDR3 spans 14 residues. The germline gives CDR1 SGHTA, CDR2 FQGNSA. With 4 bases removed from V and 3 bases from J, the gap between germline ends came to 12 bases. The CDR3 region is CASSSDSTDYGYTF. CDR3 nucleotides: TGTGCCAGCAGCTCGGACTCGACGGACTATGGCTACACCTTC.

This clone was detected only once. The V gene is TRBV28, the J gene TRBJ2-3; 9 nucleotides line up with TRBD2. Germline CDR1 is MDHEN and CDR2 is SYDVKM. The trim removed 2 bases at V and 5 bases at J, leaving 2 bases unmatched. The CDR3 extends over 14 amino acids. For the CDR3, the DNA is TGTGCCAGCAGTTTAAGCGGGAGGAAAGATACGCAGTATTTT. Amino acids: CASSLSGRKDTQYF.

CDR3 DNA sequence: TGCAGCGTTGTGATACCCCAAAGGAGGGCAGGAGATACGCAGTATTTT. Its protein is CSVVIPQRRAGDTQYF. The chain carries TRBV29-1 and TRBJ2-3; D might be TRBD2 (6 bases). The V gene lost 4 bases and the J gene lost 5 bases, with 22 bases spanning the gap. There are 16 residues in the CDR3. CDR1 is SQVTM, CDR2 ANQGSEA, per germline.